The clone carrying this T cell receptor (beta chain) appeared many times. The sample is drawn from a study of metastatic and nonmetastatic thyroid tumors. Study at large: For malignant and benign thyroid patients, tumor or nodule tissue and blood were the sources whose repertoires were compared.

Not a single patient had been given any form of treatment at any point before undergoing thyroid surgery. V dropped 5 bases and J dropped 8 bases, with 12 bases sitting between them. Germline V gives CDR1 SGHTA, CDR2 FQGNSA. The CDR3 sequence is 12 residues long. Original data processing: The distant-metastasis classifier for papillary thyroid cancer was built from CDR3 differences across clinicopathological groups. TCRdb re-analyzed the PCR reads using MiXCR. Clone size and V and J calls follow TCRdb, not the original study. Found here are under 35,000 clones, 15% to 20% of them singletons; the top ten hold under 5%.

What was sequenced was blood. The rearrangement joins TRBV7-2 to TRBJ1-2; no clear D. The receptor was isolated from a female donor with papillary thyroid cancer or a benign thyroid nodule (not recorded which). Some clones in this sample may be carry-over from other donors' samples. The CDR3 protein is CASSTWSLGYTF. The CDR3 DNA follows: TGTGCCAGCAGCACGTGGTCATTGGGCTACACCTTC. Variable domain in full (rest from reference TRBV7-2 and TRBJ1-2): GAGVSQSPSNKVTEKGKDVELRCDPISGHTALYWYRQSLGQGLEFLIYFQGNSAPDKSGLPSDRFSAERTGGSVSTLTIQRTQQEDSAVYLCASSTWSLGYTFGSGTRLTVV.